The table lists the clone carrying this TCR beta chain with a few counts. The antigen remains unidentified. This record belongs to a study of CD8 T cells in ankylosing spondylitis. By quantitative 5'-RACE with molecular barcodes, the TCR beta libraries were made. TCRdb re-analysed the 5' RACE reads in MiXCR, keeping a single row per CDR3 protein. The sample lists roughly 86,000 distinct CDR3 sequences, about 8.8% occurring once. Germline CDR1 and CDR2: LGHDT and YNNKEL (reference sequence). Between the trimmed V and J ends, which lost 0 bases and 5 bases, there was a span of 10 bases. The CDR3 sequence is 14 residues long. Whole-study findings and limits: Disease-linked clones reportedly showed significant enrichment in matched ankylosing spondylitis synovial fluid. Seemingly distinctive of ankylosing spondylitis blood was a TCR beta motif formed by eight highly homologous variants. A number of the motif variants had already been described in reactive arthritis synovial fluid and blood.

The TCR was taken from a male donor with ankylosing spondylitis or in good health (not recorded which). V and J are TRBV3-1 and TRBJ2-5; no clear D. Sequencing was done on a sample of blood, either unsorted or a sorted T cell fraction (not recorded which). CDR3 bases: TGTGCCAGCAGCCAAGATCCCAGTTCGGAGACCCAGTACTTC. Amino acid sequence: CASSQDPSSETQYF.